The sequence of this T cell receptor beta chain was determined in a study of beta chain features in type 1 diabetes. Notes on the study in general: Possible PCR preference for shorter templates applied equally to patients and controls. High TCR expression in some cells could lead to their over-representation in cDNA sequencing.

The V gene's germline CDR1 is SSHAT and CDR2 FNYEAQ (reference sequence). This CDR3 has 13 amino acids. V was trimmed by 3 bases and J by 10 bases, leaving 13 bases between them. This clone was recorded a few times. What it binds is not known. The entirety of the isolated RNA underwent reverse transcription, so expressed TCRB transcripts were sequenced. Profiled with immunoSEQ multiplex PCR; TCRdb holds only in-frame clones, not every one. The repertoire consists of some 150,000 clones, with roughly 10% occurring once and the leading ten covering roughly 2%. The collection from each donor was one heparinised blood draw averaging around 0.11 L.

The receptor was isolated from a man younger than 30 in good health. Sample: central memory CD4+ T cells from blood. This rearrangement joins TRBV7-7 to TRBJ2-1; D is perhaps TRBD2 (5 bases). Written as DNA, the CDR3 is TGTGCCAGCAGCTTCTCCTTCGGAGGCGAGCAGTTCTTC. Translation gives CASSFSFGGEQFF.